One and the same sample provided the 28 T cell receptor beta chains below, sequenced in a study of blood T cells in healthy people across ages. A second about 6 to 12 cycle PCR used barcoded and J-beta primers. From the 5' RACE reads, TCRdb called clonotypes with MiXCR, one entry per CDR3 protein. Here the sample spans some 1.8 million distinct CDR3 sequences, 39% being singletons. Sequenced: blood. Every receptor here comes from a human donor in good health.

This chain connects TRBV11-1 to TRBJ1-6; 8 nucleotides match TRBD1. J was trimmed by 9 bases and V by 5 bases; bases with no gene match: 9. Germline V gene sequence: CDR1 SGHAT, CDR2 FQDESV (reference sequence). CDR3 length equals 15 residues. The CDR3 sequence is CASSSPTGGTSPLHF. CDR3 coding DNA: TGTGCCAGCAGCAGCCCCACAGGGGGGACTTCACCCCTCCACTTT.

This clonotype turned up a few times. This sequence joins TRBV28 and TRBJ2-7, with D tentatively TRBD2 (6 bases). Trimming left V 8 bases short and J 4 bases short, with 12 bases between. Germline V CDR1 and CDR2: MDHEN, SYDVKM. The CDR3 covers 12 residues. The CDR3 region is CASAGRRYEQYF. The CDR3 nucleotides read TGTGCCAGCGCGGGGAGAAGATACGAGCAGTACTTC. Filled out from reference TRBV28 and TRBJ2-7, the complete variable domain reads DVKVTQSSRYLVKRTGEKVFLECVQDMDHENMFWYRQDPGLGLRLIYFSYDVKMKEKGDIPEGYSVSREKKERFSLILESASTNQTSMYLCASAGRRYEQYFGPGTRLTVT.

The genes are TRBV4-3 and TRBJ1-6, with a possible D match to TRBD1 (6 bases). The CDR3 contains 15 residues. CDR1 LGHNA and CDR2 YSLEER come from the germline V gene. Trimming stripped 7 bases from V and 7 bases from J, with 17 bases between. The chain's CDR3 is CASNRTWTENSPLHF. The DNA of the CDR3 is TGCGCCAGCAACCGGACCTGGACAGAAAATTCACCCCTCCACTTT.

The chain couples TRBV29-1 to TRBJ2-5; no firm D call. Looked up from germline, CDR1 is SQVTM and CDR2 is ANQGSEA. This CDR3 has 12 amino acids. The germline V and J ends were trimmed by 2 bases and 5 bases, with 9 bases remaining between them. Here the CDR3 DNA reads TGCAGCGTTGAATGGGGTCGGGAGACCCAGTACTTC. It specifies CSVEWGRETQYF.

CDR3: CASSSTGNGKAFF. The CDR3 nucleotides are TGTGCCAGCAGCTCGACAGGGAACGGGAAAGCTTTCTTT. This chain uses TRBV7-2 with TRBJ1-1, with 7 nucleotides matching TRBD1. V shed 4 bases and J 9 bases; nucleotides not matched to a gene: 8. CDR3 length equals 13 residues. CDR1 and CDR2 from the germline V gene are SGHTA and FQGNSA. Variable domain in full (rest from reference TRBV7-2 and TRBJ1-1): GAGVSQSPSNKVTEKGKDVELRCDPISGHTALYWYRQSLGQGLEFLIYFQGNSAPDKSGLPSDRFSAERTGGSVSTLTIQRTQQEDSAVYLCASSSTGNGKAFFGQGTRLTVV.

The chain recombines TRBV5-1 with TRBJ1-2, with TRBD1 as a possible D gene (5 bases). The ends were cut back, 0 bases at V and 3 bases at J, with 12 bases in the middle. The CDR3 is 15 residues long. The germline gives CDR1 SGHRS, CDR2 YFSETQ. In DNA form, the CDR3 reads TGCGCCAGCAGCTTGGGGGTAGGGGCTGACTATGGCTACACCTTC. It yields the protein CASSLGVGADYGYTF.

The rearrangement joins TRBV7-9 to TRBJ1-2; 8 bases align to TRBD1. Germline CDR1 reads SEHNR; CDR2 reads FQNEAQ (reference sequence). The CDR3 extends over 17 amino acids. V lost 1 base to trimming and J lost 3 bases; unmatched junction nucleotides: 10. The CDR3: CASSLGPGQGGDYGYTF. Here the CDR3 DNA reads TGTGCCAGCAGCTTAGGTCCTGGACAGGGAGGCGACTATGGCTACACCTTC.

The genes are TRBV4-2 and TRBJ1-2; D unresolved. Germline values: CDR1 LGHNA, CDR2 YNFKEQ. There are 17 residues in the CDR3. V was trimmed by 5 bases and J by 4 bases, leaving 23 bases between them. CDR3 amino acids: CASSSRSSGGQTYGYTF. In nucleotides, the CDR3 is TGTGCCAGCAGCTCAAGATCATCGGGAGGGCAGACCTATGGCTACACCTTC.

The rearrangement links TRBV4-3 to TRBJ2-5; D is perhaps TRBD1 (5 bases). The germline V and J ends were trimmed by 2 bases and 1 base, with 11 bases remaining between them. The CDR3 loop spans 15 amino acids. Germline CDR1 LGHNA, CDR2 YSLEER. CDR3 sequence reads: CASSQFWGPQETQYF. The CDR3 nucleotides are TGCGCCAGCAGCCAATTCTGGGGCCCCCAAGAGACCCAGTACTTC.

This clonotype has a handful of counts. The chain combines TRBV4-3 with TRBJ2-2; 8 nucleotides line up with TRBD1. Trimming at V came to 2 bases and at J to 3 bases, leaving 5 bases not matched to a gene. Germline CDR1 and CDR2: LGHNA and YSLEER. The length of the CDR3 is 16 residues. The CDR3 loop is CASSQRQGPYTGELFF. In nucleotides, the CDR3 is TGCGCCAGCAGCCAACGACAGGGGCCTTACACCGGGGAGCTGTTTTTT.

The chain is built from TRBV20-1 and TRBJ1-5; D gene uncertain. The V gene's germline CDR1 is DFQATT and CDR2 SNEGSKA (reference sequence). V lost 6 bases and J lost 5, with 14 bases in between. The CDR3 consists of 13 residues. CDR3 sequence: CSAFGGVDQPQHF. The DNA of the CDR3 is TGCAGTGCCTTTGGCGGGGTAGATCAGCCCCAGCATTTT.

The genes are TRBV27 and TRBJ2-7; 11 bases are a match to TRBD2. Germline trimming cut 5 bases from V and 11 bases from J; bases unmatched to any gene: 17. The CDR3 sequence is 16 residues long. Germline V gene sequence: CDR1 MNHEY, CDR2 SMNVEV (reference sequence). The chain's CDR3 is CASSPPPSGGTFSKYF. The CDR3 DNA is TGTGCCAGCAGTCCCCCACCTAGCGGGGGGACCTTTTCTAAGTACTTC.

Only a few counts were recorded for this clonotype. Here the CDR3 reads CSVPGRPYGYTF. The CDR3, as DNA: TGCAGTGTTCCGGGACGTCCCTATGGCTACACCTTC. This chain uses TRBV20-1 with TRBJ1-2; possible D gene TRBD1, 5 bases. The CDR3 consists of 12 residues. With 7 bases removed from V and 4 bases from J, the gap between germline ends came to 13 bases. CDR1 is DFQATT and CDR2 is SNEGSKA in the germline V gene (reference sequence).

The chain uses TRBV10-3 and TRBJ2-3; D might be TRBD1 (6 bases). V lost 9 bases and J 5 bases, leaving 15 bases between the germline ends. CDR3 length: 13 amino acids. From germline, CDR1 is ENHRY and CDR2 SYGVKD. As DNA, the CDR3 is TGTGCCATGGGTCAGACAGGAGAAGATACGCAGTATTTT. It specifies CAMGQTGEDTQYF.

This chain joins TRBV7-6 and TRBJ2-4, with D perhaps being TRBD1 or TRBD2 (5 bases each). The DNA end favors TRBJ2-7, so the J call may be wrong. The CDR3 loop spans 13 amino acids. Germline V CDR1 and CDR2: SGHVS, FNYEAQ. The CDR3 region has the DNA TGTGCCAGCAGCCGGACTCGACAGCACGAGCAGTACTTC. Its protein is CASSRTRQHEQYF.

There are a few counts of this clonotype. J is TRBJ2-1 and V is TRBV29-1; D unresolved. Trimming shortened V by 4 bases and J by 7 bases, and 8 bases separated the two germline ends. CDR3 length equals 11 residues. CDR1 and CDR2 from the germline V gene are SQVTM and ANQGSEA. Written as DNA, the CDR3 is TGCAGCGTTGGCGCAGCTAATGAGCAGTTCTTC. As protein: CSVGAANEQFF.

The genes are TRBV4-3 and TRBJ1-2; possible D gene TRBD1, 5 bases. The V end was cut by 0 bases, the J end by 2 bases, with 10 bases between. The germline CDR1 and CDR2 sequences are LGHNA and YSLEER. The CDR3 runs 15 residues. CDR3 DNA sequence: TGCGCCAGCAGCCAAGATCGGTGGGGGAACTATGGCTACACCTTC. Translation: CASSQDRWGNYGYTF.

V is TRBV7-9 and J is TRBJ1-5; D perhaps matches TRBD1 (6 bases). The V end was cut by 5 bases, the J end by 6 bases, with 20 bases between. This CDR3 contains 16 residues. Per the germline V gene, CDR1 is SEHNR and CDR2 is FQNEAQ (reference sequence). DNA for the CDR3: TGTGCCAGCAGCCAGACAGGTATCCGAGGGAGTCAGCCCCAGCATTTT. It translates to CASSQTGIRGSQPQHF.

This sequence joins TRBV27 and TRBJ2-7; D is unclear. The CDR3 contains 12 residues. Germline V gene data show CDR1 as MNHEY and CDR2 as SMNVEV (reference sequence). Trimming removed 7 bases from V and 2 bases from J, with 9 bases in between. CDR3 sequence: CASMSYAYEQYF. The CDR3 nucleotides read TGTGCCAGCATGTCCTACGCCTACGAGCAGTACTTC.

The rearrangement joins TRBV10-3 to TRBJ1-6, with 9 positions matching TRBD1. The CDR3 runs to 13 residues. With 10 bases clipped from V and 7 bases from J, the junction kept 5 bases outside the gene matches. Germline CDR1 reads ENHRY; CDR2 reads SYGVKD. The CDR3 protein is CATGTGINSPLHF. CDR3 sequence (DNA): TGTGCCACCGGGACAGGGATCAATTCACCCCTCCACTTT.

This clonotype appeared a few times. CDR3 nucleotide sequence: TGTGCCAGCAGTTATTCCGCGACAGGGGAGAACTATGGCTACACCTTC. It translates to CASSYSATGENYGYTF. This rearrangement joins TRBV6-5 to TRBJ1-2; TRBD1 matches 8 bases. Trimming at V came to 3 bases and at J to 2 bases, leaving 8 bases not matched to a gene. Germline CDR1 MNHEY, CDR2 SVGAGI. The CDR3 consists of 16 residues.

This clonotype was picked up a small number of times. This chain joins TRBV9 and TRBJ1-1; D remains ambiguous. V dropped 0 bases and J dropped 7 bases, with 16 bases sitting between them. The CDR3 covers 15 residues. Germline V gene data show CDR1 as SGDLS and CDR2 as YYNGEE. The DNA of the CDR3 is TGTGCCAGCAGCGTAGCTCCGTCAGCCATGTATGAAGCTTTCTTT. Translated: CASSVAPSAMYEAFF.

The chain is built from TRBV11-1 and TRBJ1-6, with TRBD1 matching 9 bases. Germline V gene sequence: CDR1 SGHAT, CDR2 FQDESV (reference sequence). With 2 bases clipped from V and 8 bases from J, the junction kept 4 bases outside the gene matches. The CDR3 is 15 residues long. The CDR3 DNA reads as TGTGCCAGCAGCTTAACAGGGGGCATGGATTCACCCCTCCACTTT. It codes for CASSLTGGMDSPLHF.

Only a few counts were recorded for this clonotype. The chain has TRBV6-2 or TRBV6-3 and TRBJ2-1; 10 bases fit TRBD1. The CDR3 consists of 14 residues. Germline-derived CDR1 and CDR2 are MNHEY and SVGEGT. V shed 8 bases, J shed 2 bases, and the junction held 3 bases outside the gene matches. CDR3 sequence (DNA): TGTGCCAGCCGAGGACAGGGGGCCTACAATGAGCAGTTCTTC. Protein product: CASRGQGAYNEQFF.

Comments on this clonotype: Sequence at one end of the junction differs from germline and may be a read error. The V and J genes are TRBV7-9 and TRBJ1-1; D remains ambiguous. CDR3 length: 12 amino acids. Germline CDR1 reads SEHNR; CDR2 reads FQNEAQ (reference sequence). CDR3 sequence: CANSLGQREAFF. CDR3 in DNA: TGTGCCAACAGCTTAGGCCAGCGTGAAGCTTTCTTT.

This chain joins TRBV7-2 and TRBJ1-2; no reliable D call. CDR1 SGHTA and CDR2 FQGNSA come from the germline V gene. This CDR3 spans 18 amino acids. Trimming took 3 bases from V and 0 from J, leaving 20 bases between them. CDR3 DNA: TGTGCCAGCAGCTTGTTCGGCGCGTTGAGGCCCTCTAACTATGGCTACACCTTC. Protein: CASSLFGALRPSNYGYTF.

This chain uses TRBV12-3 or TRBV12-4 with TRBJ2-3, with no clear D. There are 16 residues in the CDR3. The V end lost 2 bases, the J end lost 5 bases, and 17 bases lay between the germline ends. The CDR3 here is CASSLSVGGWRDTQYF. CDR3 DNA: TGTGCCAGCAGTTTATCTGTTGGCGGCTGGCGAGATACGCAGTATTTT.

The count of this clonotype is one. For the CDR3, the DNA is TGTGCCAGCAGCGTAGAAGTGGGATTGAACACTGAAGCTTTCTTT. Amino acid sequence: CASSVEVGLNTEAFF. The rearrangement uses TRBV9 and TRBJ1-1; the D is unclear. Germline V gives CDR1 SGDLS, CDR2 YYNGEE. The CDR3 contains 15 residues. The V end was cut by 0 bases, the J end by 0 bases, with 9 bases between.